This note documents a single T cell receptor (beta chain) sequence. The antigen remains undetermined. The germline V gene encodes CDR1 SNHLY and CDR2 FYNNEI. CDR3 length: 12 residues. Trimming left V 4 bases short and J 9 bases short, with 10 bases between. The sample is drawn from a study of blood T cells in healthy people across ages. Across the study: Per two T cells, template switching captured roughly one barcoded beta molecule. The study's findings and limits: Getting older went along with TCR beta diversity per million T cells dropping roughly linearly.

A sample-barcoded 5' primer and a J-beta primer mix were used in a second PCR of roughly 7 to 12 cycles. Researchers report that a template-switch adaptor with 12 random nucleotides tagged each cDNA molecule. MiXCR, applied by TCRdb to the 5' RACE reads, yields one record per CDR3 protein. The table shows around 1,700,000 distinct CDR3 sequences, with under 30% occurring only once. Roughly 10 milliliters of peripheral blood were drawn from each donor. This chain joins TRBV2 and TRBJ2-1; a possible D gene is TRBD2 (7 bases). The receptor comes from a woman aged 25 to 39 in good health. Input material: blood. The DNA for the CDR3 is TGTGCCAGCAGTGGGGGAGGGGGTGAGCAGTTCTTC. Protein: CASSGGGGEQFF.